This passage covers 27 T cell receptor beta chains from one sample sequenced in a study of blood T cell repertoires in COVID-19. TCRdb's table, derived via immunoSEQ multiplex PCR, lists solely in-frame clones and lacks some. The data show 110,000 to 150,000 clones, roughly 80% seen once. Sequencing was carried out using peripheral blood. Every receptor here comes from a woman in her sixties or seventies with COVID-19, enrolled during active disease.

V usage is TRBV5-4 and J usage is TRBJ2-5, with 11 bases lining up with TRBD1. CDR1 is SGHNT, CDR2 YYREEE, per germline (reference sequence). V was pared by 4 bases and J by 4 bases, with 6 bases of the junction left unmatched. The CDR3 totals 15 residues. This CDR3 is CASSPRTGGVETQYF. For the CDR3, the DNA is TGTGCCAGCAGCCCAAGGACAGGGGGCGTAGAGACCCAGTACTTC.

The chain uses TRBV5-4 and TRBJ1-1, with D possibly being TRBD1 (5 bases). Trimming took off 4 bases at V and 1 base at J, with 8 bases between the two ends. Germline CDR1 SGHNT, CDR2 YYREEE (reference sequence). The CDR3 has 13 residues. This CDR3 is CASSPRANTEAFF. CDR3 in DNA: TGTGCCAGCAGCCCCAGGGCGAACACTGAAGCTTTCTTT.

The chain combines TRBV7-2 with TRBJ2-4; 7 nucleotides line up with TRBD1. Trimming cost V 5 bases and J 2 bases; bases outside gene matches: 6. The CDR3 contains 15 residues. Germline values: CDR1 SGHTA, CDR2 FQGNSA. This CDR3 is CASSVAQGSKNIQYF. The CDR3 DNA sequence: TGTGCCAGCAGCGTTGCACAGGGGTCCAAAAACATTCAGTACTTC.

The rearrangement joins TRBV15 to TRBJ1-1; D is ambiguous. The CDR3 runs 12 residues. Per germline, CDR1 LNHNV and CDR2 YYDKDF (reference sequence). V gave up 5 bases and J gave up 5 bases, with 9 bases separating them. The CDR3 is CATSPRWTEAFF. The CDR3 DNA follows: TGTGCCACCAGCCCTAGGTGGACTGAAGCTTTCTTT.

As concerns this clone: Other DNA sequences in this specimen translate into the identical CDR3. The chain joins TRBV19 to TRBJ1-2, with unresolved D. Germline values: CDR1 LNHDA, CDR2 SQIVND (reference sequence). The CDR3 extends over 14 amino acids. V was clipped by 5 bases and J by 0 bases, with 10 bases between them. CDR3 nucleotide sequence: TGTGCCAGTAGTTTGACCGGGGCTAACTATGGCTACACCTTC. This gives the protein CASSLTGANYGYTF.

This clone is a singleton in its sample. The V gene is TRBV9, the J gene TRBJ2-5; 7 bases line up with TRBD1. Germline CDR1 and CDR2: SGDLS and YYNGEE. After removal of 4 bases from V and 2 bases from J, the junction contained 5 bases not matched to a gene. The CDR3 has 14 residues. CDR3 protein: CASSQGQLQETQYF. The DNA of the CDR3 is TGTGCCAGCAGCCAGGGACAGCTTCAAGAGACCCAGTACTTC.

The genes are TRBV28 and TRBJ2-7; a possible D gene is TRBD1 (5 bases). Per germline, CDR1 MDHEN and CDR2 SYDVKM. The CDR3 contains 12 residues. The ends were cut back, 5 bases at V and 3 bases at J, with 8 bases in the middle. The CDR3 DNA is TGTGCCAGCAGTCCAGGACACTACGAGCAGTACTTC. Residues: CASSPGHYEQYF.

V usage is TRBV7-8 and J usage is TRBJ2-5; 11 bases line up with TRBD2. In germline, CDR1 is SGHVS, CDR2 FQNEAQ. CDR3 length: 15 residues. J lost 5 bases, V lost 5 bases, and 7 bases had no gene match. Here the CDR3 DNA reads TGTGCCAGCAGCCTCAGACTAGCGGGGCGGGAGACCCAGTACTTC. This encodes CASSLRLAGRETQYF.

The chain couples TRBV4-1 to TRBJ1-2, with D unresolved. Trimming stripped 1 base from V and 8 bases from J, with 11 bases between. The germline V gene has CDR1 MGHRA and CDR2 YSYEKL. The CDR3 has 13 residues. As DNA, the CDR3 is TGCGCCAGCAGCCAAGCAGAGGGTATAGGCTACACCTTC. It translates to CASSQAEGIGYTF.

CDR3 DNA: TGTGCCAGTAGTATAGCCTCGACTGGAGTGAATTCACCCCTCCACTTT. As protein: CASSIASTGVNSPLHF. V is TRBV19 and J is TRBJ1-6; D gene unclear. The CDR3 is made up of 16 amino acids. Germline assignment: CDR1 LNHDA and CDR2 SQIVND (reference sequence). V was cut by 1 base and J by 7 bases, with 14 bases left in between. Using reference TRBV19 and TRBJ1-6 for the parts outside the CDR3, the full variable domain is DGGITQSPKYLFRKEGQNVTLSCEQNLNHDAMYWYRQDPGQGLRLIYYSQIVNDFQKGDIAEGYSVSREKKESFPLTVTSAQKNPTAFYLCASSIASTGVNSPLHFGNGTRLTVT.

The chain joins TRBV29-1 to TRBJ2-1; possible D gene TRBD2, 8 bases. V dropped 7 bases and J dropped 14 bases, with 18 bases sitting between them. This CDR3 region has 11 residues. The germline CDR1 and CDR2 sequences are SQVTM and ANQGSEA. CDR3: CSGDSGGVKFF. The CDR3 DNA follows: TGCAGCGGGGACAGCGGGGGAGTGAAGTTCTTC.

This clone was seen more than once but under ten times. The V and J genes are TRBV4-1 and TRBJ2-7; D may be TRBD1 (6 bases). The CDR3 is 18 residues long. CDR1 and CDR2 from the germline V gene are MGHRA and YSYEKL. V was cut by 3 bases and J by 0 bases, with 21 bases left in between. CDR3 loop: CASSHRATAQGSSYEQYF. CDR3 bases: TGCGCCAGCAGCCACCGCGCGACGGCACAGGGAAGCTCCTACGAGCAGTACTTC.

The CDR3 DNA reads as TGTGCCAGCAGTGCAGGGGTCTTCGGGGAGACCCAGTACTTC. It codes for CASSAGVFGETQYF. The rearrangement joins TRBV27 to TRBJ2-5, with a possible D match to TRBD1 (6 bases). V was pared by 5 bases and J by 5 bases, with 15 bases between. Looked up from germline, CDR1 is MNHEY and CDR2 is SMNVEV (reference sequence). This CDR3 is 14 amino acids long.

This rearrangement joins TRBV5-5 to TRBJ1-1; D is unresolved. Trimming took 6 bases from V and 11 from J, leaving 14 bases between them. The CDR3 runs 11 residues. CDR1 is SGHKS and CDR2 is YYEKEE in the germline V gene (reference sequence). CDR3 region: CASTGEVSAFF. CDR3 bases: TGTGCCAGCACCGGCGAGGTTTCGGCTTTCTTT.

This clone showed up just once. The chain recombines TRBV3-1 (or the pseudogene TRBV3-2) with TRBJ2-2; 7 positions agree with TRBD2. CDR3 length equals 14 residues. CDR1 and CDR2 (germline): LGHDT, YNNKEL (reference sequence). The trim removed 5 bases at V and 4 bases at J, leaving 4 bases unmatched. The CDR3 protein is CASSAGGGTGELFF. Here the CDR3 DNA reads TGTGCCAGCAGCGCTGGGGGGGGCACCGGGGAGCTGTTTTTT.

The genes are TRBV7-2 and TRBJ2-3; D may be TRBD1 or TRBD2 (5 bases each). With 5 bases removed from V and 5 bases from J, the gap between germline ends came to 17 bases. There are 15 residues in the CDR3. Germline V lookup: CDR1 SGHTA, CDR2 FQGNSA. The CDR3 DNA follows: TGTGCCAGCAGCCTAGGGGTCCGGGATCAAGATACGCAGTATTTT. This sequence encodes CASSLGVRDQDTQYF.

V and J are TRBV3-1 (or the pseudogene TRBV3-2) and TRBJ1-5, with D hard to call. The germline V gene has CDR1 LGHDT and CDR2 YNNKEL (reference sequence). The V and J ends lost 0 bases and 4 bases respectively, with 4 bases between them. The CDR3 runs to 13 residues. The CDR3 loop reads CASSQDQNQPQHF. DNA of the CDR3: TGTGCCAGCAGCCAAGACCAGAATCAGCCCCAGCATTTT.

V gene TRBV19 combines with J gene TRBJ1-5, with D possibly being TRBD1 (6 bases). The CDR3 is 12 residues long. Looked up from germline, CDR1 is LNHDA and CDR2 is SQIVND (reference sequence). V was pared by 7 bases and J by 4 bases, with 8 bases between. For the CDR3, the DNA is TGTGCCAGTAACGGACAGAATCAGCCCCAGCATTTT. The encoded protein is CASNGQNQPQHF.

J is TRBJ2-4 and V is TRBV7-8, with 8 bases aligning to TRBD2. Germline-derived CDR1 and CDR2 are SGHVS and FQNEAQ. There are 16 residues in the CDR3. V trimming: 0 bases; J trimming: 5 bases; junction bases outside the gene matches: 6. In DNA form, the CDR3 reads TGTGCCAGCAGCTTAGCGGAGGGAGCGGGGGAAAACATTCAGTACTTC. Residues: CASSLAEGAGENIQYF.

The rearrangement links TRBV19 to TRBJ1-1, with D tentatively TRBD1 (5 bases). Trimming removed 7 bases at V and 10 bases at J, with 25 bases between. This CDR3 contains 15 residues. CDR1 LNHDA and CDR2 SQIVND come from the germline V gene (reference sequence). CDR3 protein: CASTPPQASRGGAFF. The CDR3 region has the DNA TGTGCCAGTACTCCCCCGCAGGCCTCCCGGGGGGGAGCTTTCTTT.

V usage is TRBV6-4 and J usage is TRBJ2-3; 11 bases map to TRBD2. The V gene's germline CDR1 is MRHNA and CDR2 SNTAGT. This CDR3 is 15 amino acids long. V was pared by 5 bases and J by 4 bases, with 5 bases of the junction left unmatched. The DNA of the CDR3 is TGTGCCAGCAGTCCATTAGCGGGGGGGCCAGATACGCAGTATTTT. Translation gives CASSPLAGGPDTQYF.

The chain recombines TRBV30 with TRBJ1-4; 8 nucleotides line up with TRBD1. The CDR3 has 13 amino acids. With V trimmed by 3 bases and J by 8 bases, 5 bases remained unmatched. Germline lookup yields CDR1 GTSNPN and CDR2 SVGIG (reference sequence). The CDR3, as DNA: TGTGCCTGGAGGGTTAGACAGGGGGAAAAACTGTTTTTT. Its protein is CAWRVRQGEKLFF.

The chain is built from TRBV6-5 and TRBJ1-2; D ambiguous. The germline gives CDR1 MNHEY, CDR2 SVGAGI. This CDR3 region has 14 residues. The germline V and J ends were trimmed by 7 bases and 3 bases, with 15 bases remaining between them. The CDR3 sequence is CASNYKPVDYGYTF. In DNA, the CDR3 is TGTGCCAGCAACTACAAACCGGTGGACTATGGCTACACCTTC.

The chain recombines TRBV5-1 with TRBJ2-2, with 7 bases identical to TRBD2. CDR3 length equals 16 residues. With 7 bases clipped from V and 5 bases from J, the junction kept 14 bases outside the gene matches. Germline V CDR1 and CDR2: SGHRS, YFSETQ. The CDR3 loop reads CASLESGGAGTGELFF. The CDR3 DNA sequence: TGCGCCAGCTTAGAATCGGGAGGCGCCGGGACCGGGGAGCTGTTTTTT. The whole variable domain, remainder taken from reference TRBV5-1 and TRBJ2-2, is KAGVTQTPRYLIKTRGQQVTLSCSPISGHRSVSWYQQTPGQGLQFLFEYFSETQRNKGNFPGRFSGRQFSNSRSEMNVSTLELGDSALYLCASLESGGAGTGELFFGEGSRLTVL.

The gene calls are TRBV7-9 and TRBJ2-7; D is perhaps TRBD1 (6 bases). The CDR3 sequence is 15 residues long. V was trimmed by 7 bases and J by 0 bases, leaving 16 bases between them. CDR1 and CDR2 (germline): SEHNR, FQNEAQ (reference sequence). CDR3 sequence: CASILQGGSSYEQYF. CDR3 sequence (DNA): TGTGCCAGCATCCTACAGGGTGGAAGCTCCTACGAGCAGTACTTC.

This rearrangement joins TRBV18 to TRBJ1-6; 7 bases line up with TRBD1. V lost 1 base, J lost 11 bases, and 2 bases stayed unmatched. The CDR3 length is 13 residues. CDR1 and CDR2 from the germline V gene are KGHSH and LQKENI. CDR3 sequence: CASSPQGQTPLHF. The CDR3 bases are TGTGCCAGCTCACCACAGGGACAGACACCCCTCCACTTT. Combining the CDR3 with reference TRBV18 and TRBJ1-6 gives the whole variable domain NAGVMQNPRHLVRRRGQEARLRCSPMKGHSHVYWYRQLPEEGLKFMVYLQKENIIDESGMPKERFSAEFPKEGPSILRIQQVVRGDSAAYFCASSPQGQTPLHFGNGTRLTVT.

V gene TRBV27 combines with J gene TRBJ2-7, with D perhaps TRBD2 (5 bases). The length of the CDR3 is 12 residues. Trimming stripped 3 bases from V and 6 bases from J, with 9 bases between. In germline, CDR1 is MNHEY, CDR2 SMNVEV (reference sequence). The CDR3 bases are TGTGCCAGCAGTTTCGAGGGCGCCGAGCAGTACTTC. Translated: CASSFEGAEQYF.